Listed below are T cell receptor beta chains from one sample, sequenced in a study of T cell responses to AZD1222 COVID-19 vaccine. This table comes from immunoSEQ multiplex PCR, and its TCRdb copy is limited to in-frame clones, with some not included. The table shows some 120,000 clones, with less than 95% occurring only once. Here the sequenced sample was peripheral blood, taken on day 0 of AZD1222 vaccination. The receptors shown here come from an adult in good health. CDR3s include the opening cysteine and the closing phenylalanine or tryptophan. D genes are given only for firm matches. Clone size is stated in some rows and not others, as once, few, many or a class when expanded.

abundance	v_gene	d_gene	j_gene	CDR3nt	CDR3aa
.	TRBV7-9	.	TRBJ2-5	TGTGCCAGCAGCGCCACAGAGACCCAGTACTTC	CASSATETQYF
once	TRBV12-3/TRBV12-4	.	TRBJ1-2	TGTGCCAGCAGTAGCAGGGCAATGTATGGCTACACCTTC	CASSSRAMYGYTF
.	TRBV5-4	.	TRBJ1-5	TGTGCCAGCAGCTTGGAACCCCGCACAGATCAGCCCCAGCATTTT	CASSLEPRTDQPQHF
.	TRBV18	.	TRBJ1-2	TGTGCCAGCTCGCGAGGGACCGAGGCAAATTATGGCTACACCTTC	CASSRGTEANYGYTF
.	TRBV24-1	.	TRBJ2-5	TGTGCCACCAGTGATAGTTGGCGGGAGACCCAGTACTTC	CATSDSWRETQYF
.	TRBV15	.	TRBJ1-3	TGTGCCACCAGCAGAGGAGCTTCAGGAAACACCATATATTTT	CATSRGASGNTIYF
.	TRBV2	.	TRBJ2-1	TGTGCCAGCAGTGACGGGGCGTCAGTCCCCTACAATGAGCAGTTCTTC	CASSDGASVPYNEQFF
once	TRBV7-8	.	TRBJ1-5	TGTGCCAGCAGCTTAGCCCCCGACCAGCCCCAGCATTTT	CASSLAPDQPQHF
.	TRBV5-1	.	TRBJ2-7	TGCGCCAGCAGGGATCTGACAGGTAATAACGAGCAGTACTTC	CASRDLTGNNEQYF
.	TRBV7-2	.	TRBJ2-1	TGTGCCAGCAGCCCAATCTGGGGTGAGCAGTTCTTC	CASSPIWGEQFF
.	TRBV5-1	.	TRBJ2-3	TGCGCCAGCAGCGCACCGAGGGACCGACCCCCAGATACGCAGTATTTT	CASSAPRDRPPDTQYF
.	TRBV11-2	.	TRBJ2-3	TGTGCCAGCAGCTTAGATCCACGGGGGCGAGATACGCAGTATTTT	CASSLDPRGRDTQYF
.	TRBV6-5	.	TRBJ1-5	TGTGCCAGCCGCGCAAATCAGCCCCAGCATTTT	CASRANQPQHF
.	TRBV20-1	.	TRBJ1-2	TGCAGTGCTAGCCTCGTAATTGGCTACACCTTC	CSASLVIGYTF
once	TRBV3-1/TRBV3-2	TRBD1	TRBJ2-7	TGTGCCAGCAGCCAGGGACAGAAGCAGTACTTC	CASSQGQKQYF
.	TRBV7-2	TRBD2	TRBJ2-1	TGTGCCAGCAGCCCCGGGGGGAGTGGCAATGAGCAGTTCTTC	CASSPGGSGNEQFF
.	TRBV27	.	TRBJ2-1	TGTGCCTGCAGTTTGGGTCTTTCCCGTTTAAATGAGCAGTTCTTC	CACSLGLSRLNEQFF
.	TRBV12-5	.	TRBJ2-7	TGTGCTAGTGGTTTGGCATCGTTCACAGGCTACGAGCAGTACTTC	CASGLASFTGYEQYF
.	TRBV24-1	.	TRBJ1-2	TGTGCCACCAGTGAGAGGGACCCCTGTCCCTATGGCTACACCTTC	CATSERDPCPYGYTF
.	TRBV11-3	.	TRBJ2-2	TGTGCCAGCAGCTTCCGGGGGAGCACCGGGGAGCTGTTTTTT	CASSFRGSTGELFF
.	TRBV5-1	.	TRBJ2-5	TGCGCCAGCAGTGGACAGCTCGTGGAGACCCAGTACTTC	CASSGQLVETQYF
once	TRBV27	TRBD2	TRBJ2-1	TGTGCCAGCAGTCCGGGACTAGCGGGAGTGAATGAGCAGTTCTTC	CASSPGLAGVNEQFF
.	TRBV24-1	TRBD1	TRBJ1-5	TGTGCCACCAGCAGGGGGAATAGCAATCAGCCCCAGCATTTT	CATSRGNSNQPQHF
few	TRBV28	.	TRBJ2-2	TGTGCCAGCAGTTTAATAGGGACCGGGGAGCTGTTTTTT	CASSLIGTGELFF